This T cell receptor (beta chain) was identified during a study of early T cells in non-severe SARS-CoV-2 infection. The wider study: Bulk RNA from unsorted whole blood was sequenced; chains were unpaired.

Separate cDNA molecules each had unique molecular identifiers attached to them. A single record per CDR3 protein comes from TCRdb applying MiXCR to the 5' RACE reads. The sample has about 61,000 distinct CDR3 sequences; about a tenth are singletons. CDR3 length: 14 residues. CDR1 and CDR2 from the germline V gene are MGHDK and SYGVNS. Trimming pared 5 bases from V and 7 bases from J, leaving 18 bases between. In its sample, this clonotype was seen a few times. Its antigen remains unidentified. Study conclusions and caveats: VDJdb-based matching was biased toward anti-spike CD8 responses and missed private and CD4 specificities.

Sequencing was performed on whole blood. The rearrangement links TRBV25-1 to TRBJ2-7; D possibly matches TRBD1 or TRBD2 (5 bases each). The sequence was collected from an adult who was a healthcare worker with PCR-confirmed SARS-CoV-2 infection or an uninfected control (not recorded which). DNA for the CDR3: TGTGCCAGCAGTCCTCCGGGACCTACTACGGAGCAGTACTTC. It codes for CASSPPGPTTEQYF.